A single T cell receptor (beta chain) is shown here with its context. As yet, its antigen is unknown. Other DNA sequences in this sample translate to the same CDR3. Profiled with immunoSEQ multiplex PCR; TCRdb holds only in-frame clones, not every one. The table records over 120,000 clones, about 92% of them present only once. This specimen belongs to a study of T cell responses to AZD1222 COVID-19 vaccine. As for the study in general: Researchers grouped second doses given at about 4 or about 12 weeks into one pool. Broader study findings: Two AZD1222 doses significantly raised spike-specific TCR breadth and depth over controls.

Trimming left V 3 bases short and J 0 bases short, with 6 bases between. The CDR3 runs 15 residues. The germline V gene has CDR1 KGHSH and CDR2 LQKENI. This receptor was identified in an adult in good health. The sample consisted of peripheral blood, taken on day 0 of AZD1222 vaccination. The V call is TRBV18, the J call TRBJ1-6; D possibly corresponds to TRBD1 (6 bases). The CDR3 sequence: CASSPDSSYNSPLHF. The CDR3 nucleotides are TGTGCCAGCTCACCGGACAGCTCCTATAATTCACCCCTCCACTTT.